This record covers a single T cell receptor beta chain. What it binds is unknown. These data are taken from a study of shared clonotypes between healthy human individuals. Points from the study as a whole: Owing to a small donor count, the genetic and exposure-history diversity represented was limited.

The authors distributed each subset's genomic DNA evenly over several immunoSEQ plates. TCRdb's table, derived via immunoSEQ multiplex PCR, lists solely in-frame clones and lacks some. This table has roughly 2,000,000 clones, 93% appearing once. CD45RO-negative cells were positively selected for CCR7, leaving out terminally differentiated effector memory CD45RA+ cells. V was cut by 7 bases and J by 7 bases, with 11 bases left in between. This CDR3 contains 12 residues. Germline CDR1 is SQVTM and CDR2 is ANQGSEA. The source of this sequence is a man aged 18 to 30 in good health. Some clones in this sample may be carry-over from other donors' samples. Sequencing was done on a sample of naive CD8+ T cells from PBMCs. V is TRBV29-1 and J is TRBJ1-6; D is unclear. The CDR3 loop reads CSAGTPNSPLHF. The CDR3 DNA is TGCAGCGCTGGCACACCAAATTCACCCCTCCACTTT.